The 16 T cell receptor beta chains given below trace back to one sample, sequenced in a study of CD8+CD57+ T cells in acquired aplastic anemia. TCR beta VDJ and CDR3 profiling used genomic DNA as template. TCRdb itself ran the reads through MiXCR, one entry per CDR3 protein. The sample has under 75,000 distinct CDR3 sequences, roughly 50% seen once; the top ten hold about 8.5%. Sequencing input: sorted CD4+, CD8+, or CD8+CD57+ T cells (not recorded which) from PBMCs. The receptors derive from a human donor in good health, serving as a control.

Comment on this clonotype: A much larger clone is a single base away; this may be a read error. This chain's CDR3 is CARRGTGSNQPQHF. DNA for the CDR3: TGTGCCCGGAGGGGGACAGGTAGCAATCAGCCCCAGCATTTT. The chain joins TRBV30 to TRBJ1-5, with 8 bases identical to TRBD1. The CDR3 loop spans 14 amino acids. CDR1 and CDR2 (germline): GTSNPN, SVGIG (reference sequence).

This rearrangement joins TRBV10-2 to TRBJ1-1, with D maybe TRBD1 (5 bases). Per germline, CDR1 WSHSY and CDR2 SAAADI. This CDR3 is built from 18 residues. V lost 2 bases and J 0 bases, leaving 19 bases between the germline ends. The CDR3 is CASSETGAAYSMNTEAFF. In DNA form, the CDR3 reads TGCGCCAGCAGTGAGACCGGGGCAGCCTATAGCATGAACACTGAAGCTTTCTTT.

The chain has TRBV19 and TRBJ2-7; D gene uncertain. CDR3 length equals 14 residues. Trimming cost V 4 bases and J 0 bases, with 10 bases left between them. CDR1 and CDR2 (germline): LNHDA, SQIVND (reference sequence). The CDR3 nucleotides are TGTGCCAGTAGTAAAAGTGTCCTCTCCTACGAGCAGTACTTC. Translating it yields CASSKSVLSYEQYF. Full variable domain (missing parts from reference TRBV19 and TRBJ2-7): DGGITQSPKYLFRKEGQNVTLSCEQNLNHDAMYWYRQDPGQGLRLIYYSQIVNDFQKGDIAEGYSVSREKKESFPLTVTSAQKNPTAFYLCASSKSVLSYEQYFGPGTRLTVT.

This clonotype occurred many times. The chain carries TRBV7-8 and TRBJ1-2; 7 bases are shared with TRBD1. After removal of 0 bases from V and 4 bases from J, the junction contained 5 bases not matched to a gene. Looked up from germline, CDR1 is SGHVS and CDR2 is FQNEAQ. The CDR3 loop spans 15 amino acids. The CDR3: CASSLAVRGGYGYTF. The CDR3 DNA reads TGTGCCAGCAGCTTAGCTGTCAGGGGGGGCTATGGCTACACCTTC. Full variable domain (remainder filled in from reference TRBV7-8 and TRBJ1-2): GAGVSQSPRYKVAKRGQDVALRCDPISGHVSLFWYQQALGQGPEFLTYFQNEAQLDKSGLPSDRFFAERPEGSVSTLKIQRTQQEDSAVYLCASSLAVRGGYGYTFGSGTRLTVV.

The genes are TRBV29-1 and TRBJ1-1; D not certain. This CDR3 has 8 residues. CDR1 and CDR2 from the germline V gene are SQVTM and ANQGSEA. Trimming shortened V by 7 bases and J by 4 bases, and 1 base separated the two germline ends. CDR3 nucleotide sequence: TGCAGCGCCACTGAAGCTTTCTTT. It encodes CSATEAFF.

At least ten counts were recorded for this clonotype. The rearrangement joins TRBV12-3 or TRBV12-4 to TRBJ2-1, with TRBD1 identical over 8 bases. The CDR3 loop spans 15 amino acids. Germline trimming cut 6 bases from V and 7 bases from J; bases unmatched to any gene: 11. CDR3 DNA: TGTGCCAGCAGCCCAGCAGGGGGCGCTCCTAATGAGCAGTTCTTC. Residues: CASSPAGGAPNEQFF.

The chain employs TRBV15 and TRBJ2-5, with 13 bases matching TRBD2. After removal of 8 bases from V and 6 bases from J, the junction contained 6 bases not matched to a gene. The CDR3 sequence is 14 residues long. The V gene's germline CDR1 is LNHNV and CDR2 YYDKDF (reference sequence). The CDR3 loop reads CATFRTSGGKTQYF. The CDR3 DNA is TGTGCCACCTTCCGGACTAGCGGGGGAAAGACCCAGTACTTC.

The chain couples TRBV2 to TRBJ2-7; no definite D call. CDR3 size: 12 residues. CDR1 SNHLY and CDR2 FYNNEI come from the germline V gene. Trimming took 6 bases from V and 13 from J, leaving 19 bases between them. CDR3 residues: CASSGEALSCYF. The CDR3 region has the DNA TGTGCCAGCAGCGGTGAAGCGCTATCGTGTTACTTC.

This CDR3 reads CSARQGGGALNEQFF. The CDR3, as DNA: TGCAGTGCTAGACAGGGCGGGGGGGCCCTCAATGAGCAGTTCTTC. The chain uses TRBV20-1 and TRBJ2-1; 9 bases line up with TRBD2. The germline gives CDR1 DFQATT, CDR2 SNEGSKA (reference sequence). CDR3 length: 15 residues. The junction had 8 bases not matched to a gene; V was cut back by 2 bases and J by 6 bases.

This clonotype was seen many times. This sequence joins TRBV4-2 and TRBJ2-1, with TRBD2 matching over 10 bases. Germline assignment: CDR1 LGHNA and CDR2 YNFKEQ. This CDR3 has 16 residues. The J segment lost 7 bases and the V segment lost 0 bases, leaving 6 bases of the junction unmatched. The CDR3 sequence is CASSQEAAGGRNEQFF. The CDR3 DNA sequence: TGTGCCAGCAGCCAAGAAGCAGCGGGGGGGCGTAATGAGCAGTTCTTC.

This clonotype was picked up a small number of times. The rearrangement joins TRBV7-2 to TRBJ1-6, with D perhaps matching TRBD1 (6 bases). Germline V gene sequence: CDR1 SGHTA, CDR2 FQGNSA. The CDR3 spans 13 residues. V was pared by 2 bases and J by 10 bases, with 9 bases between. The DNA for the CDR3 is TGTGCCAGCAGCTTATACAGGGACTCACCCCTCCACTTT. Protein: CASSLYRDSPLHF.

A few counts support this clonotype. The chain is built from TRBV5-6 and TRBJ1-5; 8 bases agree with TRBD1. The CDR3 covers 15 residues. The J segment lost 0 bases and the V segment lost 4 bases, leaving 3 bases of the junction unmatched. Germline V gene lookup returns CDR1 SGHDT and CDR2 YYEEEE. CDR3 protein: CASSPGTGSNQPQHF. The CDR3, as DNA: TGTGCCAGCAGCCCCGGGACAGGTAGCAATCAGCCCCAGCATTTT.

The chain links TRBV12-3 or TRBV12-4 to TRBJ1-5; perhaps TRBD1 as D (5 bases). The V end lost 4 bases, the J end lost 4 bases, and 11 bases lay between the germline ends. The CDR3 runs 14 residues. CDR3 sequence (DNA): TGTGCCAGCAGTTGGTGGGGCAGTAATCAGCCCCAGCATTTT. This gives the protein CASSWWGSNQPQHF.

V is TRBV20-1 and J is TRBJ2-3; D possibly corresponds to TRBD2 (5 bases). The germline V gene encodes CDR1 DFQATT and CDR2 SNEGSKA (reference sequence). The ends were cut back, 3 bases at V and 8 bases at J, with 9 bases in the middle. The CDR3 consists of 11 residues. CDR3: CSARDFPTQYF. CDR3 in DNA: TGCAGTGCTAGGGACTTCCCTACGCAGTATTTT.

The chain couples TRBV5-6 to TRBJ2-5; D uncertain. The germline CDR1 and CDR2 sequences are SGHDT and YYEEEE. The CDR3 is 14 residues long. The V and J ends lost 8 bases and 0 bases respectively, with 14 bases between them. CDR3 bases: TGTGCCAGTAGTCCTCGACCATACCAAGAGACCCAGTACTTC. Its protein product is CASSPRPYQETQYF.

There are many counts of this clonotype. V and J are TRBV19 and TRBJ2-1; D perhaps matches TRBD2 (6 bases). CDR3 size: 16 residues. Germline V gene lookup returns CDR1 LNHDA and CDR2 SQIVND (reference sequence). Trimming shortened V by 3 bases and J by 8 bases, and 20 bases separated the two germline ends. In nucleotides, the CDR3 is TGTGCCAGTAGTATTATTGTTGTGCTAGCGTCGGATGAGCAGTTCTTC. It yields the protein CASSIIVVLASDEQFF.